This record covers a single T cell receptor (beta chain). The specificity of this receptor is unknown. The input lacks base qualities; no much larger clone sits a single base away. The treatment or condition label here, explained by the study, means: suppressive antiretroviral therapy. A pool of overlapping HIV-1 Gag 15-mer peptides was used at around 1 ug per peptide per mL for cell stimulation. Memory CD4+ T cells that did not respond, being CD40L-negative, CD69-negative and CD45RO-high, were sorted as memory populations depleted of antigen-responding cells. Participants were HIV-1-infected adults who started suppressive ART during chronic infection. For at least 4 years, participants had undetectable plasma HIV-1 RNA, below 50 copies/mL. To be included, a participant needed positive CMV serology and a CD4+ T cell count above 400 cells/uL. Before stimulation, PBMCs were isolated using density centrifugation and depleted of CD8+ T cells. For around 19 hours, the CD8-depleted PBMCs were stimulated with anti-CD28/CD49d costimulation, a CD40-blocking antibody, and enfuvirtide to prevent new infections. Cells were sorted on a Beckman Coulter MoFlo Legacy or XDP sorter, with propidium iodide excluding dead cells. Genomic DNA was extracted using the QIAamp DNA Mini Kit for samples with more than one million cells and using the Quick-DNA Microprep Kit for all other samples.

The germline V gene (reference sequence) specifies LGHDT as CDR1 and YNNKEL as CDR2. Trimming costs V 2 bases and J 2 bases, and their ends lie 8 bases apart. From the cysteine up to the phenylalanine, the CDR3 has a length of 14 residues. Only the CDR3 DNA is retained, 42 bases long and in frame from the first base. This specimen belongs to a study of persistence of HIV-infected CD4 T cells (dated by TCRdb to about 2020). With regard to the full study: The study isolated CMV- and HIV-1 Gag-responding CD4+ T cells from ART-treated individuals to examine antigen-driven clonal expansion of HIV-1-infected cells. The median time participants had been on suppressive ART was less than 10 years. Peripheral blood samples of up to roughly 180 mL were taken at multiple time points, with the exception of two participants who underwent leukapheresis at a single time point. The clonality of all cells in each sorted population was assessed by TCRbeta sequencing, whereas the clonality of infected cells was assessed by proviral sequencing. The TCR cluster analysis across participants included under ten participants for CMV and six or seven participants for Gag. Overall study outcomes, separate from this receptor: Degenerate expanded CDR3beta sequences were enriched in antigen-responding cells, suggesting convergent selection of CD4+ responses to CMV and Gag. Only a small number of individuals took part in the study, and the range of antigens tested was limited. Within the same sorted populations, how oligoclonal the TCRs were correlated with how oligoclonal the proviruses were. TCRbeta richness in CMV- and Gag-responding cells was significantly lower than in anti-CD3/anti-CD28-responding cells; CMV-responding cells had higher oligoclonality than CD3/CD28-stimulated and Gag-responding cells. Because the TCR analyses were done in bulk, restricting them to just the rare CMV-responding cells that actually carried HIV-1 proviruses was not possible.

The immunoSEQ hsTCRB assay version 4, run in survey mode, was used to sequence TCRbeta repertoires from genomic DNA. Genomic DNA was diluted to 8.5 to 10 ng/uL, using up to about 1 ug per sample for TCRbeta sequencing. The source study handled its data this way. ImmunoSeq Analyzer 3.0 was used for analysis of TCRbeta data, and diversity was computed on productive nucleotide rearrangements. Lower-bound TCR diversity was estimated with the improved Chao index, and clonality with the Gini coefficient using the Immunarch R package. When different nucleotide rearrangements encoded the same CDR3beta amino acid sequence, each rearrangement was treated as a distinct clonotype. Differential abundance analysis found TCRbeta sequences that were significantly enriched in antigen-responding cells compared with anti-CD3/anti-CD28-activated cells. GLIPH2 grouped TCRs by predicted peptide-MHC specificity, both within each participant and across combined participant data sets. In its TCRdb copy, this immuneACCESS table keeps in-frame sequences only and misses some clones. Where compared with another copy, unresolved V genes explain less than half of these, and the others have no known cause. For V, J and clone size, that table is used; D and trimming come from the DNA. This sample comprises tens of thousands of clones, around three quarters of them detected only once. 14% of the sample comes from the top ten.

The sequencing used CD4+ T cells sorted from PBMCs after 18-hour stimulation, collected from a patient who received antiretroviral therapy. The label giving this sample's cell subset or site can be read as: CD40L-CD69- CD45RO-high memory CD4 T cells not responding to Gag peptides. This clonotype was obtained from an adult man with HIV who was CMV-seropositive. The chain uses TRBV3-1 (or the pseudogene TRBV3-2) and TRBJ2-3; too little of a D gene remains to name it. The CDR3 protein sequence reads: CASSQWGFTDTQYF. The DNA sequence is as follows: TGTGCCAGCAGCCAATGGGGTTTCACAGATACGCAGTATTTT.